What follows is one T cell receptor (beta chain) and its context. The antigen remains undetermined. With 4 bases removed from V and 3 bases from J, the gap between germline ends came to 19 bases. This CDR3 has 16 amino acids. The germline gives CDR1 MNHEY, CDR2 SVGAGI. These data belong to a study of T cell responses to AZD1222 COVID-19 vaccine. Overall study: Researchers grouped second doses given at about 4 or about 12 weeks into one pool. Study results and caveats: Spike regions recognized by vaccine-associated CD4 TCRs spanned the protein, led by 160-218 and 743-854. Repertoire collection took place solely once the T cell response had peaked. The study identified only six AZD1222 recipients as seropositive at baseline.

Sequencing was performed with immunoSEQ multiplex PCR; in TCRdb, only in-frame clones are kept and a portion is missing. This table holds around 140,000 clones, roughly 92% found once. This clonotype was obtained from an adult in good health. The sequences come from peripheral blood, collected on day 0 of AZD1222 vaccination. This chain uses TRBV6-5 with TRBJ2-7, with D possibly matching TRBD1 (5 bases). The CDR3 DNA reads TGTGCCAGCAGTTCCGCCGGACAAGAGCCCCGCTACGAGCAGTACTTC. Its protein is CASSSAGQEPRYEQYF.